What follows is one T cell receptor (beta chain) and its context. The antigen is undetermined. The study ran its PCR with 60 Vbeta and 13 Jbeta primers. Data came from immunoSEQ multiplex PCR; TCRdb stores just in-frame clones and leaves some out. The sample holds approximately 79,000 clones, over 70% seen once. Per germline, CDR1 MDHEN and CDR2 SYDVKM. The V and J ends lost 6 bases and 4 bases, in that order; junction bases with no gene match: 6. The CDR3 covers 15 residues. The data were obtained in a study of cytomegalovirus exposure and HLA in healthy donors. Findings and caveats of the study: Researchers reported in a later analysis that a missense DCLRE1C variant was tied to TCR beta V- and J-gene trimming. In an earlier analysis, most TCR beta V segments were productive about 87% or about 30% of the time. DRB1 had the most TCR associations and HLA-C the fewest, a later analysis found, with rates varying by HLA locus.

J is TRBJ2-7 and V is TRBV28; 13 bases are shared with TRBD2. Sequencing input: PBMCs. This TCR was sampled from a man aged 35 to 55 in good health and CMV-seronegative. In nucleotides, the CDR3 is TGTGCCAGCAGCTACCGGACTAGCGGGAGATACGAGCAGTACTTC. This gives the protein CASSYRTSGRYEQYF.